This T cell receptor beta chain is from a study of shared clonotypes between healthy human individuals. Trimming took 8 bases from V and 3 from J, leaving 11 bases between them. CDR1 SQVTM and CDR2 ANQGSEA come from the germline V gene. This CDR3 contains 12 residues. Repertoires were generated with immunoSEQ multiplex PCR, while TCRdb's copy carries only in-frame clones and drops some. The sample has roughly 1,600,000 clones; just under 99% are singletons. The specimen sequenced was naive CD4+ T cells sorted from blood. The subset was: CD45RA+ positively selected. The chain carries TRBV29-1 and TRBJ2-1, with a possible D match to TRBD2 (6 bases). The receptor was isolated from a man in his thirties or forties in good health. The CDR3 is CSTGTRYNEQFF. The CDR3 DNA is TGCAGCACGGGGACTCGCTACAATGAGCAGTTCTTC.